This entry lists 8 T cell receptor beta chains sequenced from one sample in a study of blood T cell repertoires in COVID-19. Sequencing used immunoSEQ multiplex PCR; TCRdb keeps in-frame clones, though not all of them. The table shows 300,000 or so clones, with about 87% occurring only once. Sequencing used peripheral blood. The receptors were sampled from a woman between 40 and 50 years old with acute or convalescent COVID-19.

This clone was counted a single time. Additional DNA sequences in this sample encode the identical CDR3. This rearrangement joins TRBV5-1 to TRBJ1-1; maybe TRBD1 (5 bases). This CDR3 is 13 amino acids long. Germline V lookup: CDR1 SGHRS, CDR2 YFSETQ. Deletions cut 2 bases from V and 4 bases from J, with 9 bases between. CDR3 residues: CASSFSGGTEAFF. In DNA, the CDR3 is TGCGCCAGCAGCTTCTCGGGGGGCACTGAAGCTTTCTTT.

The V gene is TRBV6-5, the J gene TRBJ2-2; D is possibly TRBD1 (6 bases). This CDR3 comprises 14 residues. Germline lookup yields CDR1 MNHEY and CDR2 SVGAGI. V gave up 6 bases and J gave up 1 base, with 9 bases separating them. The CDR3 bases are TGTGCCAGCAGCGAGACAGGGAACACCGGGGAGCTGTTTTTT. Amino acid sequence: CASSETGNTGELFF.

The CDR3 here is CASTFVGGSTYNEQFF. The DNA for the CDR3 is TGTGCCAGCACCTTCGTCGGGGGAAGTACCTACAATGAGCAGTTCTTC. V usage is TRBV5-6 and J usage is TRBJ2-1, with D possibly being TRBD2 (6 bases). Germline assignment: CDR1 SGHDT and CDR2 YYEEEE. Trimming shortened V by 6 bases and J by 2 bases, and 18 bases separated the two germline ends. The CDR3 has 16 amino acids.

The sample holds one count of this clone. V gene TRBV9 combines with J gene TRBJ1-1; 12 bases map to TRBD1. CDR3 length: 15 amino acids. With 4 bases clipped from V and 6 bases from J, the junction kept 7 bases outside the gene matches. Germline loops: CDR1 SGDLS, CDR2 YYNGEE. The CDR3: CASSPRDRGLPEAFF. Here the CDR3 DNA reads TGTGCCAGCAGCCCCCGGGACAGGGGGCTTCCTGAAGCTTTCTTT.

The rearrangement joins TRBV9 to TRBJ2-1; TRBD2 matches 7 bases. CDR1 is SGDLS, CDR2 YYNGEE, per germline. The V gene end was trimmed by 3 bases and the J gene end by 11 bases; junction bases not matched to a gene: 5. The CDR3 is 12 amino acids. As DNA, the CDR3 is TGTGCCAGCAGCGGGGACTACCCTAAGCAGTTCTTC. Amino acid sequence: CASSGDYPKQFF.

The chain has TRBV19 and TRBJ2-3; 7 bases align to TRBD1. The V gene's germline CDR1 is LNHDA and CDR2 SQIVND (reference sequence). CDR3 length equals 15 residues. After removal of 11 bases from V and 6 bases from J, the junction contained 17 bases not matched to a gene. DNA for the CDR3: TGTGCCTGCCAAACAGGGGCCCCCTACGACGATACGCAGTATTTT. Translating gives CACQTGAPYDDTQYF.

This chain joins TRBV2 and TRBJ1-2, with 10 bases matching TRBD1. J was trimmed by 7 bases and V by 10 bases; bases with no gene match: 9. Germline loops: CDR1 SNHLY, CDR2 FYNNEI. This CDR3 has 13 amino acids. The CDR3 DNA reads TGTGCCATTCAAATCGGGACAGGGGCTGGCTACACCTTC. Translation: CAIQIGTGAGYTF.

This clone was detected only once. The genes are TRBV11-2 and TRBJ2-7, with 9 positions matching TRBD2. Trimming removed 5 bases from V and 5 bases from J; junction bases left unmatched: 10. The germline gives CDR1 SGHAT, CDR2 FQNNGV. The CDR3 runs 15 residues. CDR3 sequence (DNA): TGTGCCAGCAGCCCTAGCGGGGTCCTGGGGGACGAGCAGTACGTC. Translating it yields CASSPSGVLGDEQYV.